Given below is one TCR beta chain in context. This record belongs to a study of blood T cell repertoires in COVID-19. Study details: From T cells, B-cell-depleted T cells, or PBMCs came the material, which was cDNA or gDNA.

Sequencing used immunoSEQ multiplex PCR; TCRdb keeps in-frame clones, though not all of them. The repertoire holds over 200,000 clones, around 84% seen once, with 15% to 17% in the top ten. Across roughly 25 US areas, participants ranged in age from about 18 to 100 years. Which cohort a participant joined came from the clinical history participants gave. Cohort 3 donors counted as recovered after two negative PCRs, clearance, or resolved symptoms. Germline V gene sequence: CDR1 MDHEN, CDR2 SYDVKM. This CDR3 is 13 amino acids long. Losses at the gene ends were 6 bases for V and 7 bases for J; bases not matched to a gene: 6.

The sequencing sample was made of PBMCs or T cells enriched from blood (not recorded which). The TCR was taken from a man between 18 and 35 years old who had recovered from COVID-19. The chain is built from TRBV28 and TRBJ1-5; 7 bases align to TRBD1. This chain's CDR3 is CASRGQDRQPQHF. As DNA, the CDR3 is TGTGCCAGCAGAGGACAGGATAGACAGCCCCAGCATTTT.